The present T cell receptor (beta chain) was sequenced within a study of T cell responses to AZD1222 COVID-19 vaccine. Study-level findings and limits: Repertoires were obtained solely post-peak T cell response. Of spike-specific TCRs, nearly half reportedly target regions left unmutated in variants.

Comments on this clone: Its antigen is unknown.

There are 15 residues in the CDR3. CDR1 is MNHEY and CDR2 is SVGAGI in the germline V gene. V lost 2 bases to trimming and J lost 5 bases; unmatched junction nucleotides: 4. Generated by immunoSEQ multiplex PCR, the TCRdb table keeps only in-frame clones and is missing some. The repertoire consists of some 84,000 clones, with roughly 87% occurring once and the leading ten covering around 10%. This rearrangement joins TRBV6-5 to TRBJ2-7, with 12 bases aligning to TRBD1. The sample here was peripheral blood, taken 28 days after the second AZD1222 dose. The source of this sequence is an adult who received the AZD1222 COVID-19 vaccine. The CDR3 DNA reads TGTGCCAGCAGTTACGTGGGACAGGGGGCGGACGAGCAGTACTTC. This gives the protein CASSYVGQGADEQYF.